Shown below are 14 T cell receptor beta chains from a single sample sequenced in a study of T-cell memory formation after mild COVID-19 (dated by TCRdb to the early 2020s). Preparation of the library involved 5' RACE. Sequenced using an Illumina NovaSeq 6000. TCRdb ran its own pipeline on the public reads, namely fastp trimming at Q25 and MiXCR clone calling, and kept in-frame beta chains. Rows merge per CDR3 protein into single entries with the most common DNA and genes. The sample profile shows some 120,000 distinct CDR3 sequences; 5% to 6.5% of them were found once. The ten most abundant clones make up about 2.2% of the sample. Sequenced sample: PBMCs or a T cell subset sorted from them (not recorded which). Receptor source: an adult woman who had mild COVID-19 (a few samples of this study predate the infection). The sample titles of this study are shuffled in the database, so cell type and time point are left out; the donor was told from shared clones.

The rearrangement links TRBV5-1 to TRBJ2-7; the D gene is possibly TRBD1 (6 bases). This CDR3 has 13 amino acids. In germline, CDR1 is SGHRS, CDR2 YFSETQ. The V end lost 3 bases, the J end lost 10 bases, and 17 bases lay between the germline ends. The CDR3 loop reads CASSSGTNQEQYF. In DNA, the CDR3 is TGCGCCAGCAGCTCCGGGACAAACCAAGAACAGTACTTC. The full variable domain, its missing parts supplied by reference TRBV5-1 and TRBJ2-7, is KAGVTQTPRYLIKTRGQQVTLSCSPISGHRSVSWYQQTPGQGLQFLFEYFSETQRNKGNFPGRFSGRQFSNSRSEMNVSTLELGDSALYLCASSSGTNQEQYFGPGTRLTVT.

This clonotype has at least ten counts. The chain couples TRBV20-1 to TRBJ1-6; the D is unclear. V lost 0 bases, J lost 1 base, and 7 bases lay in between. Germline CDR1 reads DFQATT; CDR2 reads SNEGSKA (reference sequence). The CDR3 loop spans 15 amino acids. The CDR3: CSARDRGSYNSPLHF. The CDR3 DNA reads as TGCAGTGCTAGAGATCGGGGTTCCTATAATTCACCCCTCCACTTT.

This clonotype has just a few counts. V is TRBV7-9 and J is TRBJ2-6; D remains unclear. The length of the CDR3 is 15 residues. V lost 1 base to trimming and J lost 0 bases, with 4 bases between them. Germline CDR1 SEHNR, CDR2 FQNEAQ (reference sequence). CDR3 loop: CASSLDHSGANVLTF. The CDR3, as DNA: TGTGCCAGCAGCTTAGACCACTCTGGGGCCAACGTCCTGACTTTC.

This clonotype was counted ten times or more. The V gene is TRBV6-1, the J gene TRBJ2-7, with D perhaps matching TRBD1 (6 bases). The CDR3 covers 15 residues. Looked up from germline, CDR1 is MNHNS and CDR2 is SASEGT. V lost 6 bases and J lost 0, with 15 bases in between. CDR3 loop: CASSVEGQFSYEQYF. The DNA for the CDR3 is TGTGCCAGCAGCGTTGAAGGACAGTTCTCCTACGAGCAGTACTTC.

This clonotype was counted between two and nine times. The chain joins TRBV19 to TRBJ2-6, with D unclear. Per the germline V gene, CDR1 is LNHDA and CDR2 is SQIVND (reference sequence). V was clipped by 5 bases and J by 0 bases, with 5 bases between them. CDR3 length equals 14 residues. CDR3 nucleotides: TGTGCCAGTAGTGCCTTCTCTGGGGCCAACGTCCTGACTTTC. Translation gives CASSAFSGANVLTF.

The V gene is TRBV14, the J gene TRBJ1-4, with D unclear. V was pared by 4 bases and J by 4 bases, with 13 bases between. CDR1 SGHDN and CDR2 FVKESK come from the germline V gene. The CDR3 loop spans 15 amino acids. The CDR3 DNA sequence: TGTGCCAGCAGCCTGGTGGGCCCTCTTAATGAAAAACTGTTTTTT. It specifies CASSLVGPLNEKLFF.

There are a few counts of this clonotype. The chain uses TRBV27 and TRBJ1-2; D ambiguous. In germline, CDR1 is MNHEY, CDR2 SMNVEV (reference sequence). V lost 6 bases and J lost 4, with 9 bases in between. The CDR3 runs 12 residues. CDR3 loop: CASRDQIYGYTF. Here the CDR3 DNA reads TGTGCCAGCAGGGACCAAATCTATGGCTACACCTTC.

This clonotype was seen at least ten times. V and J are TRBV6-2 or TRBV6-3 and TRBJ1-5; D is perhaps TRBD1 (6 bases). CDR3 length equals 17 residues. V lost 2 bases and J lost 3, with 17 bases in between. Germline-derived CDR1 and CDR2 are MNHEY and SVGEGT. CDR3 amino acids: CASSYIRQDSPNQPQHF. CDR3 nucleotides: TGTGCCAGCAGTTACATCCGACAGGACAGCCCCAATCAGCCCCAGCATTTT.

This clonotype was counted a few times. This CDR3 is CASSQDGGTRTLYGYTF. The DNA for the CDR3 is TGTGCCAGCAGCCAAGATGGAGGAACCCGGACCCTATATGGCTACACCTTC. J is TRBJ1-2 and V is TRBV4-2; D uncertain. Germline loops: CDR1 LGHNA, CDR2 YNFKEQ. V was trimmed by 0 bases and J by 5 bases, leaving 19 bases between them. The CDR3 length is 17 residues.

This clonotype was counted at least ten times. It may be a read error: a sequence one base away is much more abundant. The chain combines TRBV7-9 with TRBJ2-3, with D uncertain. V was trimmed by 3 bases and J by 4 bases, leaving 2 bases between them. The germline CDR1 and CDR2 sequences are SEHNR and FQNEAQ (reference sequence). CDR3 length equals 11 residues. The CDR3 sequence: CASSFPDTQYF. The CDR3 nucleotides are TGTGCCAGCAGCTTCCCAGATACGCAGTATTTT.

The V gene is TRBV28, the J gene TRBJ2-1; no definite D call. Per the germline V gene, CDR1 is MDHEN and CDR2 is SYDVKM. V lost 5 bases to trimming and J lost 5 bases, with 10 bases between them. This CDR3 has 13 residues. The CDR3 here is CASSPADNNEQFF. In DNA form, the CDR3 reads TGTGCCAGCAGTCCCGCTGATAACAATGAGCAGTTCTTC.

This clonotype showed up just a few times. The J gene is TRBJ1-2, the V gene TRBV24-1; D is undetermined. Germline CDR1 is KGHDR and CDR2 is SFDVKD. The CDR3 runs 16 residues. V was shortened by 3 bases and J by 5 bases, with 18 bases between the two germline ends. This CDR3 reads CATSDPVLWYWYGYTF. The CDR3 nucleotides read TGTGCCACCAGTGATCCCGTCCTGTGGTATTGGTATGGCTACACCTTC.

This clonotype was recorded at least ten times. This chain connects TRBV12-3 or TRBV12-4 to TRBJ2-3; TRBD2 aligns across 11 bases. The CDR3 contains 15 residues. The V and J ends lost 5 bases and 6 bases, in that order; junction bases with no gene match: 7. The CDR3 is CASSPLAGVGDTQYF. DNA for the CDR3: TGTGCCAGCAGTCCACTAGCGGGAGTTGGGGATACGCAGTATTTT.

In this sample, this clonotype turned up many times. The V and J genes are TRBV12-3 or TRBV12-4 and TRBJ2-1; D may be TRBD1 or TRBD2 (5 bases each). Trimming left V 1 base short and J 5 bases short, with 12 bases between. This CDR3 is built from 15 residues. The chain's CDR3 is CASSLVGTPNNEQFF. The DNA of the CDR3 is TGTGCCAGCAGTTTAGTGGGGACCCCCAACAATGAGCAGTTCTTC.